The clone carrying this TCR beta chain was recorded a few times. This sample is drawn from a study of blood T cell repertoires in COVID-19. Study at large: Italy, Spain and the United States were the sources of the convalescent and acute COVID-19 samples. PBMCs, B-cell-depleted T cells, or T cells were the source of the cDNA or gDNA that made up the material.

In the authors' methods: Reference gene primer amplification gave nucleated cell count estimates. The table came from immunoSEQ multiplex PCR; TCRdb's copy has only in-frame clones and leaves some out. The DNA was the basis for D and trimming; V, J and clone size are from that table. Among 200,000 to 250,000 clones listed, about nine tenths were seen once. V trimming: 3 bases; J trimming: 3 bases; junction bases outside the gene matches: 6. Germline CDR1 is SEHNR and CDR2 is FQNEAQ (reference sequence). CDR3 length: 15 residues. Material: peripheral blood. The V gene is TRBV7-9, the J gene TRBJ2-5; 8 bases fit TRBD2. The sequence was obtained from a man in his 70s with acute or convalescent COVID-19. CDR3 in amino acids: CASSLYGRGEETQYF. The DNA of the CDR3 is TGTGCCAGCAGCTTGTACGGGAGGGGAGAAGAGACCCAGTACTTC.